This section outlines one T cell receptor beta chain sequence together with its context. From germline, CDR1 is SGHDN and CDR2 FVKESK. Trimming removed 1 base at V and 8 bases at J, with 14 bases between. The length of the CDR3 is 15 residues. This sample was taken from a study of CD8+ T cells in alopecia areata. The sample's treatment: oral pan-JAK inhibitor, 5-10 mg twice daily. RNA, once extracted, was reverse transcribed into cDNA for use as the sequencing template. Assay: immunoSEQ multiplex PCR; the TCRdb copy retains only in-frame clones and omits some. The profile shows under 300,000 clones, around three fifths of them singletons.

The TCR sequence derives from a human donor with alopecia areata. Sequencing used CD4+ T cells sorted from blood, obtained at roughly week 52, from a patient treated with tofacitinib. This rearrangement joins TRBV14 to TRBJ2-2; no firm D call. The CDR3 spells CASSQVGLEGGELFF. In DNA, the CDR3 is TGTGCCAGCAGCCAAGTCGGGCTGGAAGGAGGGGAGCTGTTTTTT. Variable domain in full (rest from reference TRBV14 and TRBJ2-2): EAGVTQFPSHSVIEKGQTVTLRCDPISGHDNLYWYRRVMGKEIKFLLHFVKESKQDESGMPNNRFLAERTGGTYSTLKVQPAELEDSGVYFCASSQVGLEGGELFFGEGSRLTVL.